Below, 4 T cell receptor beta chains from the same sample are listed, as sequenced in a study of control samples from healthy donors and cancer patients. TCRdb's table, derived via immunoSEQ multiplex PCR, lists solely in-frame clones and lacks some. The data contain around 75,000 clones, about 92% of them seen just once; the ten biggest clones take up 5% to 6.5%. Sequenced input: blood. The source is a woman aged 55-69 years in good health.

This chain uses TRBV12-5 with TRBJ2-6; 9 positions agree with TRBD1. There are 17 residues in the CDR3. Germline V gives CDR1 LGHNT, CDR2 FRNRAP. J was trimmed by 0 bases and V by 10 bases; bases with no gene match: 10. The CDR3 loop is CAKGRGTGCSGANVLTF. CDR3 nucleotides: TGTGCTAAAGGCCGGGGGACAGGGTGCTCTGGGGCCAACGTCCTGACTTTC.

The chain's CDR3 is CASSLSQVNTEAFF. CDR3 bases: TGTGCCAGCAGTTTATCGCAGGTGAACACTGAAGCTTTCTTT. The chain links TRBV28 to TRBJ1-1, with D unclear. The CDR3 is 14 amino acids. Trimming pared 1 base from V and 0 bases from J, leaving 6 bases between. Germline V lookup: CDR1 MDHEN, CDR2 SYDVKM.

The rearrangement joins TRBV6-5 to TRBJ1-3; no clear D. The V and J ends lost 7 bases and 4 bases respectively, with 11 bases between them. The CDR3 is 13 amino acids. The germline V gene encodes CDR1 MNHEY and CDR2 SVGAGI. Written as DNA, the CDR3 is TGTGCCAGCATGGTCGCTAGGGGAAACACCATATATTTT. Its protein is CASMVARGNTIYF.

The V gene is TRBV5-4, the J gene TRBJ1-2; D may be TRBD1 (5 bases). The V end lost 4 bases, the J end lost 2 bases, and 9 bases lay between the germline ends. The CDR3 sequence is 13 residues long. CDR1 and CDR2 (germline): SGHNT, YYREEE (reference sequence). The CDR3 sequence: CASSNNRNYGYTF. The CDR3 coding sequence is TGTGCCAGCAGCAATAACAGGAACTATGGCTACACCTTC.